These 21 T cell receptor beta chains originate from one sample sequenced in a study of blood T cell repertoires in COVID-19. Assay used: immunoSEQ multiplex PCR; TCRdb lists only in-frame clones, some missing. The repertoire has about 280,000 clones, 80% to 90% of them found once; the top ten carry over 9%. The sample consisted of peripheral blood. These receptors originate from a woman aged 50 to 65 who had recovered from COVID-19.

This clone was counted a few times. The rearrangement links TRBV4-3 to TRBJ1-6; 7 bases map to TRBD1. This CDR3 region has 15 residues. The germline gives CDR1 LGHNA, CDR2 YSLEER. The trim removed 2 bases at V and 11 bases at J, leaving 9 bases unmatched. Here the CDR3 DNA reads TGCGCCAGCAGCCAACGTTCAGGGGGGTTTGCACCCCTCCACTTT. Translated, it gives CASSQRSGGFAPLHF.

A single count supports this clone. The chain joins TRBV12-3 or TRBV12-4 to TRBJ2-7, with 9 bases matching TRBD1. V was clipped by 8 bases and J by 0 bases; unmatched bases: 2. This CDR3 region has 13 residues. CDR3 amino acids: CASGQGISYEQYF. In nucleotides, the CDR3 is TGTGCCAGCGGACAGGGGATCTCCTACGAGCAGTACTTC.

CDR3 nucleotides: TGTGCCAGCAGTAAGCCCGGGACTAGCGGGGGGGCCCGCGTTGGTGAGACCCAGTACTTC. Translated: CASSKPGTSGGARVGETQYF. The chain uses TRBV6-2 or TRBV6-3 and TRBJ2-5, with 16 bases that match TRBD2. This CDR3 has 20 amino acids. J was trimmed by 5 bases and V by 5 bases; bases with no gene match: 17. The germline gives CDR1 MNHEY, CDR2 SVGEGT.

J is TRBJ1-2 and V is TRBV6-2 or TRBV6-3; D unresolved. The V end lost 5 bases, the J end lost 8 bases, and 12 bases lay between the germline ends. The CDR3 length is 12 residues. Germline values: CDR1 MNHEY, CDR2 SVGEGT. The CDR3 DNA sequence: TGTGCCAGCAGTGACCACGGAGAGGGCTACACCTTC. It codes for CASSDHGEGYTF.

The genes are TRBV10-3 and TRBJ2-3; possible D gene TRBD2, 6 bases. V lost 9 bases and J lost 5, with 18 bases in between. This CDR3 spans 14 amino acids. The V gene's germline CDR1 is ENHRY and CDR2 SYGVKD. CDR3 sequence reads: CAISPGQGGDTQYF. The CDR3 DNA reads TGTGCCATTTCCCCGGGGCAGGGAGGAGATACGCAGTATTTT.

The chain employs TRBV4-3 and TRBJ1-2, with 7 bases matching TRBD1. The CDR3 has 17 residues. The germline V gene encodes CDR1 LGHNA and CDR2 YSLEER. V shed 2 bases, J shed 4 bases, and the junction held 13 bases outside the gene matches. The CDR3 bases are TGCGCCAGCAGCCAAACCGAGGGGGCCCTTTCGGGCTATGGCTACACCTTC. This translates into CASSQTEGALSGYGYTF.

This chain's CDR3 is CASSTGGDGYTF. The DNA for the CDR3 is TGTGCCAGCAGTACAGGGGGGGATGGCTACACCTTC. The V and J genes are TRBV6-6 and TRBJ1-2, with TRBD1 identical over 8 bases. Germline V gene lookup returns CDR1 MNHNY and CDR2 SVGAGI (reference sequence). Unmatched junction bases numbered 2, after V lost 5 bases and J lost 6 bases. This CDR3 has 12 amino acids.

This clone appeared once. The chain joins TRBV4-1 to TRBJ2-7; TRBD1 agrees at 9 bases. V gave up 1 base and J gave up 4 bases; unmatched junction bases: 2. Germline loops: CDR1 MGHRA, CDR2 YSYEKL. The CDR3 runs 14 residues. In DNA form, the CDR3 reads TGCGCCAGCAGCCAAGGACAGGGGGTGTACGAGCAGTACTTC. Its translation is CASSQGQGVYEQYF.

CDR3 amino acids: CASSLAGSRDRGRAFF. The CDR3 DNA follows: TGCGCCAGCAGCTTGGCGGGCTCTCGGGACAGGGGTCGTGCTTTCTTT. V usage is TRBV5-1 and J usage is TRBJ1-1; 10 nucleotides line up with TRBD1. V lost 0 bases and J lost 11; bases outside the gene matches: 13. CDR3 length: 16 amino acids. From germline, CDR1 is SGHRS and CDR2 YFSETQ.

The rearrangement links TRBV4-2 to TRBJ2-3, with 7 bases fitting TRBD2. Trimming took 2 bases from V and 11 from J; bases not matched to a gene: 4. Germline V gene lookup returns CDR1 LGHNA and CDR2 YNFKEQ. The CDR3 has 12 residues. For the CDR3, the DNA is TGTGCCAGCAGCCAAACTTCTAGCGGGCAGTATTTT. This codes for CASSQTSSGQYF.

V and J are TRBV9 and TRBJ1-6; D may be TRBD1 (6 bases). Per germline, CDR1 SGDLS and CDR2 YYNGEE. The CDR3 length is 13 residues. V gave up 10 bases and J gave up 6 bases, with 14 bases separating them. In DNA, the CDR3 is TGTGCCTCCCAGAGGGACACTAATTCACCCCTCCACTTT. It is translated as CASQRDTNSPLHF.

V gene TRBV7-9 combines with J gene TRBJ1-1; TRBD1 might be the D (6 bases). Trimming took 5 bases from V and 10 from J, leaving 20 bases between them. The CDR3 loop spans 14 amino acids. Germline V gene data show CDR1 as SEHNR and CDR2 as FQNEAQ (reference sequence). CDR3 DNA sequence: TGTGCCAGCAGCCCCCAGCAAGGGGGGGTGGGAGCTTTCTTT. This sequence encodes CASSPQQGGVGAFF.

The J gene is TRBJ2-1, the V gene TRBV7-8, with TRBD1 as a possible D gene (7 bases). This CDR3 is built from 14 residues. Trimming shortened V by 3 bases and J by 8 bases, and 14 bases separated the two germline ends. Per the germline V gene, CDR1 is SGHVS and CDR2 is FQNEAQ. CDR3: CASSLEGARDEQFF. In nucleotides, the CDR3 is TGTGCCAGCAGCTTGGAGGGGGCGCGGGATGAGCAGTTCTTC.

This chain connects TRBV10-2 to TRBJ2-3, with a possible D match to TRBD1 (6 bases). The germline V gene has CDR1 WSHSY and CDR2 SAAADI. The CDR3 is 16 residues long. Trimming left V 0 bases short and J 4 bases short, with 14 bases between. CDR3 DNA: TGCGCCAGCAGTGAGTCCGGGGTTGGGGGCCCAGATACGCAGTATTTT. Amino acids: CASSESGVGGPDTQYF.

This rearrangement joins TRBV10-3 to TRBJ1-2, with D perhaps TRBD1 (6 bases). V was clipped by 3 bases and J by 0 bases, with 11 bases between them. The CDR3 has 15 amino acids. In germline, CDR1 is ENHRY, CDR2 SYGVKD. The CDR3, as DNA: TGTGCCATCAGTGATAAGGACAGCCCTAACTATGGCTACACCTTC. Residues: CAISDKDSPNYGYTF.

This clone is termed medium-sized. Within the sample, other DNA sequences also encode this same CDR3. This chain joins TRBV19 and TRBJ2-1; TRBD2 agrees at 11 bases. With 3 bases clipped from V and 3 bases from J, the junction kept 1 base outside the gene matches. Per the germline V gene, CDR1 is LNHDA and CDR2 is SQIVND (reference sequence). The CDR3 is 15 residues long. The CDR3 loop is CASSMTSGDYNEQFF. The CDR3, as DNA: TGTGCCAGTAGTATGACTAGCGGGGACTACAATGAGCAGTTCTTC.

The genes are TRBV12-3 or TRBV12-4 and TRBJ2-1, with D unresolved. The V gene lost 3 bases and the J gene lost 8 bases, with 11 bases spanning the gap. This CDR3 is built from 13 residues. The CDR3: CASSFGVSDEQFF. In DNA, the CDR3 is TGTGCCAGCAGTTTCGGTGTATCGGATGAGCAGTTCTTC.

The chain combines TRBV3-1 (or the pseudogene TRBV3-2) with TRBJ1-3; 8 bases line up with TRBD1. Germline CDR1 is LGHDT and CDR2 is YNNKEL (reference sequence). This CDR3 region has 15 residues. Trimming at V came to 5 bases and at J to 2 bases, leaving 5 bases not matched to a gene. For the CDR3, the DNA is TGTGCCAGCAGCACCACAGGGGGGACTGGAAACACCATATATTTT. It yields the protein CASSTTGGTGNTIYF.

The chain recombines TRBV5-1 with TRBJ1-6; 7 bases match TRBD1. Germline CDR1 is SGHRS and CDR2 is YFSETQ. V trimming: 0 bases; J trimming: 10 bases; junction bases outside the gene matches: 4. The CDR3 is made up of 14 amino acids. Here the CDR3 reads CASSLETGYSPLHF. CDR3 bases: TGCGCCAGCAGCTTGGAGACAGGGTACTCACCCCTCCACTTT.

The J gene is TRBJ1-2, the V gene TRBV6-2 or TRBV6-3, with D uncertain. The CDR3 runs to 13 residues. Germline loops: CDR1 MNHEY, CDR2 SVGEGT. The V end was cut by 6 bases, the J end by 4 bases, with 12 bases between. The CDR3 reads CASSHEAVYGYTF. The CDR3, as DNA: TGTGCCAGCAGCCACGAGGCAGTCTATGGCTACACCTTC.

In this sample, this clone turned up a few times. Other DNA sequences in the same sample also yield this CDR3. DNA of the CDR3: TGTGCCAGCAGCGTAGTGGAGGGTAATTCACCCCTCCACTTT. Translating gives CASSVVEGNSPLHF. The chain employs TRBV9 and TRBJ1-6; D gene ambiguous. The V gene's germline CDR1 is SGDLS and CDR2 YYNGEE. Between the trimmed V and J ends, which lost 0 bases and 6 bases, there was a span of 7 bases. CDR3 length equals 14 residues.